This T cell receptor (beta chain) was documented in a study of blood T cell repertoires in COVID-19. For the study at large: Some COVID-19 samples were acute and others convalescent; all came from the United States, Italy and Spain. From T cells, B-cell-depleted T cells, or PBMCs came the material, which was cDNA or gDNA.

The CDR3 runs to 13 residues. The V segment lost 5 bases and the J segment 7 bases; nucleotides outside the gene matches: 6. Germline V gene lookup returns CDR1 SEHNR and CDR2 FQNEAQ (reference sequence). Authors' analysis steps: By means of reference gene primer amplification, nucleated cell counts were estimated. Some clones are missing from TCRdb's copy, which holds only in-frame ones; the method was immunoSEQ multiplex PCR. V and J calls and clone size follow that table, whereas D and trimming were derived from the DNA. This sample yields 90,000 to 120,000 clones, of which roughly 88% are seen a single time; 6.8% belongs to the top ten.

The sequence was collected from a man between 50 and 59 years old with active or convalescent COVID-19. The rearrangement joins TRBV7-9 to TRBJ2-3; 7 bases agree with TRBD2. Sequencing used peripheral blood. The CDR3 sequence: CASSAGLVHTQYF. CDR3 bases: TGTGCCAGCAGCGCCGGACTAGTCCATACGCAGTATTTT.